This paragraph covers one T cell receptor (beta chain) sequence. Its antigen has not been determined. No much larger clonotype is one base removed from it; base qualities were not supplied. What this sample's time point label stands for: cells obtained before transplantation from donor or recipient. CD3+CD4+ and CD3+CD8+ populations were FACS-sorted from unstimulated pre-transplant donor and recipient cells taken from spleen or lymph nodes. This entry belongs to a study of graft-versus-host responses after intestinal transplantation (dated by TCRdb to the early 2020s). About the full investigation: Multivisceral, liver-intestinal, or isolated intestinal transplants were received by the recipients. Every recipient was given anti-thymocyte globulin induction, then maintenance tacrolimus and steroids for 3 to 4 years. After intestinal transplantation, graft-versus-host and host-versus-graft alloreactive T cell clones in the graft, circulation and bone marrow were tracked using bulk TCR-beta CDR3 sequencing. To identify alloreactive clones, pre-transplant mixed lymphocyte reaction products were sequenced and then compared with unstimulated pre-transplant donor and recipient T cells. The cohort enrolled about two dozen intestinal transplant recipients, one of whom was a retransplant, and a few patients without pretransplant specimens were excluded. Donor T cell macrochimerism was defined as a peak of at least 4% donor T cells among recipient peripheral blood mononuclear cells. Rather than being sequenced by the commercial service, samples from a few later patients were sequenced in-house on an Illumina MiSeq and processed with MiXCR. The paper as a whole reports these results and caveats: In the allografts of patients with donor T cell macrochimerism, GvH to HvG T cell clonal ratios were high. The conclusions were limited by the relatively low number and heterogeneity of the intestinal transplant patients. GvH clones were detected in recipient bone marrow, and some appeared earlier in ileal mucosa or blood, consistent with an intestinal mucosal origin. Early after transplant, declines in HvG clones were associated with peak levels of circulating GvH clones.

Library method: the immunoSEQ multiplex PCR assay. In most patients, genomic DNA was isolated using the Qiagen DNeasy Blood and Tissue Kit and sent frozen to Adaptive Biotechnologies for TCR sequencing. High-throughput TCR-beta CDR3 sequencing of genomic DNA from most patients was performed by Adaptive Biotechnologies. The paper's data handling went like this. TCR sequencing data were retrieved from Adaptive's ImmunoSEQ software for around 20 patients, whereas three other patients were processed with MiXCR and VDJtools. To correct CD4 versus CD8 sorting errors, sequences present in both subsets at a frequency ratio below 5:1 were removed. Because the origin of CDR3 nucleotide sequences shared between donor and recipient could not be assigned, those sequences were removed. To count as alloreactive, a clone needed at least 2-fold expansion over unstimulated cells and a minimum CFSE-low frequency of 0.002% (template counts) or 0.001% (read counts). Clones were considered mappable if detected in sequenced pre-transplant spleen, lymph node, or MLR CFSE-low populations of the donor or recipient. Cumulative frequency of alloreactive clones was calculated as a percentage of all sequences weighted by copy number. Entries here come from immuneACCESS through TCRdb and include only in-frame sequences with V and J called. Some clones fail to appear in such tables; in the studies checked, an unresolved V gene covers under half of the shortfall, and the cause of the remainder is unknown. The V and J calls and clone size are taken from that table; D and trimming were inferred from the DNA. The sample includes about 150,000 clones, with about 93% observed a single time. The ten most abundant clones make up roughly 0.19% of the sample.

From the cysteine through the phenylalanine, the CDR3 covers 13 amino acids. Only the CDR3 portion is preserved as DNA: 39 bases, with reading frame beginning at the first base. V sheds 5 bases and J sheds 8 bases, leaving 15 bases between their ends. CDR1 MNHNY and CDR2 SVGAGI are derived from the germline V gene (reference sequence). This material consisted of unstimulated CD4+ T cells sorted from spleen or lymph node cells, taken before intestinal transplant. This clonotype was sampled from a human donor who received an intestinal transplant. The chain is assembled from TRBV6-6 and TRBJ2-5, and the D gene may be TRBD2, 6 bases matching. The base sequence is TGTGCCAGCAGTACAGGACTACTCGAAACCCAGTACTTC. This codes for CASSTGLLETQYF.